The rows below give T cell receptor beta chains drawn from one sample of a study of blood T cell repertoires in COVID-19. Libraries were prepared by immunoSEQ multiplex PCR; TCRdb keeps only in-frame clonotypes and omits some of them. The table has around 63,000 clones, less than 90% seen once. The material sequenced was peripheral blood. Receptors originate from a man aged 60 to 69 with COVID-19, enrolled during active disease. Both conserved end residues are part of each CDR3. Each record gives: D gene, J gene, clone size, V gene, CDR3 protein, CDR3 DNA. The D gene is left open where the match is weak. The listing skips clone size in some rows; elsewhere it reads once, few, many or a size class.

>TRBD2|TRBJ2-7|.|TRBV14
CASSPGRDEQYF
TGTGCCAGCAGCCCGGGGAGGGACGAGCAGTACTTC
>.|TRBJ2-2|once|TRBV9
CASNRRGSGELFF
TGTGCCAGCAACAGAAGGGGTTCCGGGGAGCTGTTTTTT
>TRBD2|TRBJ2-2|.|TRBV9
CASSGTSGRTGELFF
TGTGCCAGCTCCGGGACTAGCGGGAGAACCGGGGAGCTGTTTTTT
>TRBD1|TRBJ1-2|.|TRBV19
CASSILNRGNGGYTF
TGTGCCAGTAGTATTTTGAACAGGGGAAATGGTGGCTACACCTTC
>.|TRBJ2-7|.|TRBV4-2
CASSQVTGVPDEQYF
TGTGCCAGCAGCCAAGTGACGGGAGTGCCGGACGAGCAGTACTTC
>TRBD2|TRBJ2-3|.|TRBV5-1
CASSYSGGFTDTQYF
TGCGCCAGCAGCTATAGCGGGGGGTTCACAGATACGCAGTATTTT
>.|TRBJ2-3|.|TRBV2
CASNGQAEGAQYF
TGTGCCAGCAATGGGCAGGCTGAAGGGGCGCAGTATTTT
>.|TRBJ1-5|.|TRBV18
CASSREYSNQPQHF
TGTGCCAGCTCGCGGGAGTATAGCAATCAGCCCCAGCATTTT
>.|TRBJ1-2|.|TRBV28
CASSLISSDYGYTF
TGTGCCAGCAGTTTGATCTCATCGGACTATGGCTACACCTTC
>.|TRBJ2-7|few|TRBV5-1
CASSLEIGTSSSYEQYF
TGCGCCAGCAGCTTGGAAATTGGGACATCCAGCTCCTACGAGCAGTACTTC
>TRBD2|TRBJ2-3|.|TRBV6-5
CASSRTSGSPDTQYF
TGTGCCAGCAGTCGGACTAGCGGGAGCCCAGATACGCAGTATTTT
>.|TRBJ2-5|.|TRBV20-1
CSAIHDETQYF
TGCAGTGCTATACACGATGAGACCCAGTACTTC
>TRBD1|TRBJ2-2|.|TRBV2
CASSRTGFGELFF
TGTGCCAGCAGCAGGACAGGGTTCGGGGAGCTGTTTTTT
>.|TRBJ2-3|.|TRBV29-1
CSVERQVWNTQYF
TGCAGCGTTGAAAGACAGGTGTGGAATACGCAGTATTTT
>.|TRBJ1-1|once|TRBV19
CASSIDGPSQGNTEAFF
TGTGCCAGTAGTATAGATGGCCCCTCGCAGGGGAACACTGAAGCTTTCTTT
>.|TRBJ1-5|.|TRBV7-2
CASSLDGQYNQPQHF
TGTGCCAGCAGCTTAGACGGACAGTACAATCAGCCCCAGCATTTT
>.|TRBJ2-5|.|TRBV7-9
CASSSYEKETQYF
TGTGCCAGCAGTAGCTACGAAAAAGAGACCCAGTACTTC
>.|TRBJ1-1|.|TRBV30
CAWSPIDSQNTEAFF
TGTGCCTGGAGTCCAATAGACAGTCAGAACACTGAAGCTTTCTTT
>TRBD2|TRBJ2-3|once|TRBV7-3
CASSFTSGATDTQYF
TGTGCCAGCAGCTTCACTAGCGGGGCCACAGATACGCAGTATTTT
>TRBD2|TRBJ2-1|.|TRBV11-2
CASSPRRSAGGGNEQFF
TGTGCCAGCAGCCCCCGACGATCGGCGGGAGGGGGGAATGAGCAGTTCTTC
>.|TRBJ2-7|.|TRBV6-6
CASSYNSGYEQYF
TGTGCCAGCAGTTACAATTCGGGGTACGAGCAGTACTTC
>TRBD2|TRBJ2-1|.|TRBV7-3
CASTKLAGNGYEQFF
TGTGCCAGCACCAAACTAGCGGGAAATGGGTATGAGCAGTTCTTC
>.|TRBJ2-2|.|TRBV7-7
CASSQDSENTGELFF
TGTGCCAGCAGCCAGGACAGCGAAAACACCGGGGAGCTGTTTTTT
>TRBD2|TRBJ2-3|.|TRBV12-3/TRBV12-4
CASSFERGETQYF
TGTGCCAGCAGTTTCGAGCGGGGGGAAACGCAGTATTTT
>TRBD2|TRBJ2-2|.|TRBV5-1
CASSLRRGITGELFF
TGCGCCAGCAGCCTAAGGCGGGGGATCACCGGGGAGCTGTTTTTT
>.|TRBJ2-5|.|TRBV29-1
CSVEVRRGQRRYF
TGCAGCGTTGAGGTCAGGCGGGGCCAACGCAGGTACTTC
>.|TRBJ1-6|.|TRBV29-1
CSVGAGEVNSPLHF
TGCAGCGTGGGCGCGGGGGAAGTTAATTCACCCCTCCACTTT
>.|TRBJ2-7|once|TRBV28
CASSYSGQRLYEQYF
TGTGCCAGCAGTTACTCCGGACAGAGATTGTACGAGCAGTACTTC
>TRBD2|TRBJ2-7|.|TRBV6-1
CASSESGGRSTYEQYF
TGTGCCAGCAGTGAATCGGGCGGGAGGTCGACCTACGAGCAGTACTTC
>.|TRBJ2-7|once|TRBV11-1
CASSLFKGDRHEQYF
TGTGCCAGCAGCTTATTTAAGGGGGATCGGCACGAGCAGTACTTC
>TRBD2|TRBJ2-5|.|TRBV4-2
CASSQDHGGEETQYF
TGTGCCAGCAGCCAAGATCATGGGGGGGAAGAGACCCAGTACTTC
>TRBD2|TRBJ2-1|.|TRBV29-1
CSATGGLPNNEQFF
TGCAGCGCTACGGGGGGACTACCAAACAATGAGCAGTTCTTC
>TRBD2|TRBJ2-3|.|TRBV3-1/TRBV3-2
CASSQDETSGGPARQYF
TGTGCCAGCAGCCAAGATGAAACTAGCGGGGGCCCCGCCAGACAGTATTTT
>TRBD2|TRBJ2-1|.|TRBV18
CASSPIAGGHEQFF
TGTGCCAGCTCACCTATAGCGGGGGGCCATGAGCAGTTCTTC
>TRBD1|TRBJ1-5|few|TRBV3-1/TRBV3-2
CASSQGLTGGHQPQHF
TGTGCCAGCAGCCAAGGTCTTACAGGGGGCCATCAGCCCCAGCATTTT
>TRBD1|TRBJ2-1|once|TRBV5-6
CASSYGTGGVFDEQFF
TGTGCCAGCAGCTATGGGACAGGCGGAGTATTCGATGAGCAGTTCTTC
>.|TRBJ1-6|.|TRBV7-9
CASSLGLGHPHSPLHF
TGTGCCAGCAGCTTAGGTTTAGGACACCCTCATTCACCCCTCCACTTT
>TRBD1|TRBJ1-1|few|TRBV18
CASSPRDREGTEAFF
TGTGCCAGCTCACCCAGGGACAGGGAGGGCACTGAAGCTTTCTTT
>.|TRBJ1-4|.|TRBV30
CAWSPAGTSTNEKLFF
TGTGCCTGGAGTCCCGCCGGGACATCAACTAATGAAAAACTGTTTTTT
>.|TRBJ2-3|.|TRBV5-1
CASSLVIQVGTDTQYF
TGCGCCAGCAGCTTGGTTATACAGGTGGGCACAGATACGCAGTATTTT
>TRBD1|TRBJ1-2|.|TRBV3-1/TRBV3-2
CASSLPQGAGGYTF
TGTGCCAGCAGCCTTCCACAGGGGGCTGGTGGCTACACCTTC
>.|TRBJ2-3|.|TRBV6-1
CASSEAVGGRTDTQYF
TGTGCCAGCAGTGAAGCTGTGGGGGGACGCACAGATACGCAGTATTTT
>.|TRBJ2-3|.|TRBV19
CASSAGQGSDTQYF
TGTGCCAGTAGCGCCGGGCAGGGTTCAGATACGCAGTATTTT
>.|TRBJ1-4|.|TRBV3-1/TRBV3-2
CASSPLGFREKLFF
TGTGCCAGCAGCCCCCTGGGCTTTCGGGAAAAACTGTTTTTT
>.|TRBJ2-3|.|TRBV21-1
CASSKVKRVSKLGTDTQYF
TGTGCCAGCAGCAAAGTCAAGAGGGTCTCGAAACTTGGCACAGATACGCAGTATTTT
>.|TRBJ2-5|.|TRBV19
CASSIEGHSLQETQYF
TGTGCCAGTAGTATAGAAGGTCATAGCCTGCAAGAGACCCAGTACTTC
>.|TRBJ2-5|once|TRBV7-3
CASSLGGQGVETQYF
TGTGCCAGCAGCTTAGGAGGGCAGGGGGTCGAGACCCAGTACTTC
>TRBD1|TRBJ2-5|.|TRBV9
CASSVGTGIETQYF
TGTGCCAGCAGCGTAGGGACAGGTATCGAGACCCAGTACTTC
>.|TRBJ1-6|.|TRBV6-5
CASSQRNSPLHF
TGTGCCAGCAGTCAACGGAATTCACCCCTCCACTTT
>.|TRBJ2-7|.|TRBV24-1
CATSSQGYEQYF
TGTGCCACCAGCTCACAGGGATACGAGCAGTACTTC
>TRBD1|TRBJ1-1|.|TRBV5-1
CASSSTGWNTEAFF
TGCGCCAGCAGCTCGACAGGGTGGAACACTGAAGCTTTCTTT
>.|TRBJ1-1|.|TRBV12-3/TRBV12-4
CASSPQSQGRAFF
TGTGCCAGCAGCCCACAAAGCCAGGGGAGAGCTTTCTTT
>TRBD2|TRBJ2-3|once|TRBV5-4
CASSTASGTTDTQYF
TGTGCCAGCAGTACGGCCAGCGGGACCACAGATACGCAGTATTTT
>TRBD2|TRBJ2-7|.|TRBV27
CASSLGAGGPYEQYF
TGTGCCAGCAGTTTAGGAGCGGGGGGGCCTTACGAGCAGTACTTC
>TRBD2|TRBJ2-3|.|TRBV28
CASLAEGDTQYF
TGTGCCAGCCTAGCGGAGGGAGATACGCAGTATTTT
>TRBD1|TRBJ1-1|.|TRBV5-1
CASSWDSMNTEAFF
TGCGCCAGCAGCTGGGACAGCATGAACACTGAAGCTTTCTTT